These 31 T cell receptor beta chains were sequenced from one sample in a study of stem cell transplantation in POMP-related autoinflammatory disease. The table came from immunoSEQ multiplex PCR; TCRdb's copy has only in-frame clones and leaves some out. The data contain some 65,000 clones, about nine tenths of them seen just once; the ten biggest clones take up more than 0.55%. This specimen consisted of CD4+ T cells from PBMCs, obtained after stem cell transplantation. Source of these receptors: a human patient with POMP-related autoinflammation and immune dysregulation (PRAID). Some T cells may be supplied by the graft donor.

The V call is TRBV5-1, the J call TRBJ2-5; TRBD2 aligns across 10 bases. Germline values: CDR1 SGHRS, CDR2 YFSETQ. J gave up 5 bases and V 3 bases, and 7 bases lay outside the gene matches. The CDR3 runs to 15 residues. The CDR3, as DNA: TGCGCCAGCAGCTCAACTAGCGGGACGGGGGAGACCCAGTACTTC. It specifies CASSSTSGTGETQYF.

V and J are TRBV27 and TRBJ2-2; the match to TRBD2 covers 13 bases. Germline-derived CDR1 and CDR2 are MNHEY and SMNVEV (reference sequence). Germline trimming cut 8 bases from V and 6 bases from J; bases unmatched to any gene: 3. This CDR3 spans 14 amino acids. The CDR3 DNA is TGTGCCAGCCGGACTAGCGGGAGTGCCGGGGAGCTGTTTTTT. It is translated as CASRTSGSAGELFF.

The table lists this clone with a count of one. The CDR3: CASSLTMGLAGVETQYF. The CDR3 DNA is TGTGCCAGCAGCTTAACCATGGGACTAGCGGGAGTAGAGACCCAGTACTTC. The chain uses TRBV11-2 and TRBJ2-5; TRBD2 matches 14 bases. The germline V gene has CDR1 SGHAT and CDR2 FQNNGV. This CDR3 contains 17 residues. V shed 2 bases, J shed 4 bases, and the junction held 6 bases outside the gene matches.

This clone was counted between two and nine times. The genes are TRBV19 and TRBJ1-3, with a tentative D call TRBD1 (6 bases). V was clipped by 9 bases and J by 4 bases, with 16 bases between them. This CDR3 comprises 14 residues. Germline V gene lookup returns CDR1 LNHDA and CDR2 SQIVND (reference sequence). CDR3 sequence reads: CASAGGLQGNTIYF. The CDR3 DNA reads TGTGCCAGCGCCGGGGGCTTACAAGGAAACACCATATATTTT.

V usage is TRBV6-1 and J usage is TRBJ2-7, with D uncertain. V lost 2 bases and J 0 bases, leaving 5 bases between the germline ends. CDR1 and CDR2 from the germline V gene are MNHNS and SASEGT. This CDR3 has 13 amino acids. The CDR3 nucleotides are TGTGCCAGCAGTGAACCGTACTCCTACGAGCAGTACGTC. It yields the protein CASSEPYSYEQYV.

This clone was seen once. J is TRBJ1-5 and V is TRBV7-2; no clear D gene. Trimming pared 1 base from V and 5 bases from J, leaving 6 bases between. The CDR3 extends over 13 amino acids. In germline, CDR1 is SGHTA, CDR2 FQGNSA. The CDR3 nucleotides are TGTGCCAGCAGCTTAGTTGACTATCAGCCCCAGCATTTT. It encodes CASSLVDYQPQHF.

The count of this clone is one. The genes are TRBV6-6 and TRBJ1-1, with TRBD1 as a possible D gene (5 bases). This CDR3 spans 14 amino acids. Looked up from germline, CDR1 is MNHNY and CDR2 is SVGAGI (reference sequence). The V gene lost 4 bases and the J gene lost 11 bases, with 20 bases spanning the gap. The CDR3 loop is CASSSPGTVLVAFF. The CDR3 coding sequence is TGTGCCAGCAGTTCGCCCGGGACTGTCCTTGTGGCTTTCTTT.

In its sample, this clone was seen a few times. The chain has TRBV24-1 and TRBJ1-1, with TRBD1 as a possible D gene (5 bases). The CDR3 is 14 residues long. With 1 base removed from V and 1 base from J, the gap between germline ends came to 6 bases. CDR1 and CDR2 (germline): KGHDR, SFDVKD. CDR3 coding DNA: TGTGCCACCAGTGATTTCAGGGCGAACACTGAAGCTTTCTTT. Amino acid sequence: CATSDFRANTEAFF.

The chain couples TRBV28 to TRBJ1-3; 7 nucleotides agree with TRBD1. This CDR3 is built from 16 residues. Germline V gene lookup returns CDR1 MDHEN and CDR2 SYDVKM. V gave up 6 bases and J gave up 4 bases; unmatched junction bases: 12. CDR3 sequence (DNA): TGTGCCAGCAGGTCTACAGGGGCCGCGGTGGGAAACACCATATATTTT. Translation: CASRSTGAAVGNTIYF.

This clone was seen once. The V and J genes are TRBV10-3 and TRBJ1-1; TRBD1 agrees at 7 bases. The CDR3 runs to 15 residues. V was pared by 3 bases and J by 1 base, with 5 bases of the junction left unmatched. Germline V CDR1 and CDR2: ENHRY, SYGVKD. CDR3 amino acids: CAISDTRQGNTEAFF. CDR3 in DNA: TGTGCCATCAGTGACACGCGACAGGGGAACACTGAAGCTTTCTTT.

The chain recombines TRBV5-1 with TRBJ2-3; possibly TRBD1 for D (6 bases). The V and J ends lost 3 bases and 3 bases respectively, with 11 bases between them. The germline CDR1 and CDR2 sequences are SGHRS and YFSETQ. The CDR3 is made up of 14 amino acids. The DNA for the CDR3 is TGCGCCAGCAGCTACAGGGTTCCTACAGATACGCAGTATTTT. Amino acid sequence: CASSYRVPTDTQYF.

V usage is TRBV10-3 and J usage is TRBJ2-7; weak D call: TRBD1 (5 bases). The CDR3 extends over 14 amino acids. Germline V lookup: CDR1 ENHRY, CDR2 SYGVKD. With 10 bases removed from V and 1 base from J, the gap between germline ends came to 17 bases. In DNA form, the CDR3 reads TGTGCCACCATGCTATCGACAGCGTCCTACGAGCAGTACTTC. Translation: CATMLSTASYEQYF.

The DNA of the CDR3 is TGTGCCAGCAGTGATACAGAGGAGAATGAAAAACTGTTTTTT. Translating it yields CASSDTEENEKLFF. The V and J genes are TRBV25-1 and TRBJ1-4, with D uncertain. The CDR3 spans 14 residues. CDR1 and CDR2 (germline): MGHDK, SYGVNS. Trimming removed 3 bases from V and 5 bases from J, with 10 bases in between.

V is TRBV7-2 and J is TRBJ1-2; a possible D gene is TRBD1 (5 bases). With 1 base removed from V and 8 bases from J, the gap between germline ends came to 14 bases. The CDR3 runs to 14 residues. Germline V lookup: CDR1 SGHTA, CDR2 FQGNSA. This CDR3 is CASSLGARDWGYTF. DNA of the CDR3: TGTGCCAGCAGCTTAGGGGCCAGGGATTGGGGCTACACCTTC.

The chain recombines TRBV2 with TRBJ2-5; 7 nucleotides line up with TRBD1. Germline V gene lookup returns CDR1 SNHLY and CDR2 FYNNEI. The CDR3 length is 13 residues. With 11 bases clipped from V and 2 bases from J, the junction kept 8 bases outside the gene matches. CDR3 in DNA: TGTGCCGGTCAGGGGACAGATCAAGAGACCCAGTACTTC. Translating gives CAGQGTDQETQYF.

Here the CDR3 DNA reads TGCGCCAGCAGCTTGTCAGGGTCCTTGAGCTCCTATAATTCACCCCTCCACTTT. It codes for CASSLSGSLSSYNSPLHF. The chain uses TRBV5-1 and TRBJ1-6; D is possibly TRBD1 (5 bases). The CDR3 contains 18 residues. V was trimmed by 1 base and J by 0 bases, leaving 14 bases between them. Germline V CDR1 and CDR2: SGHRS, YFSETQ.

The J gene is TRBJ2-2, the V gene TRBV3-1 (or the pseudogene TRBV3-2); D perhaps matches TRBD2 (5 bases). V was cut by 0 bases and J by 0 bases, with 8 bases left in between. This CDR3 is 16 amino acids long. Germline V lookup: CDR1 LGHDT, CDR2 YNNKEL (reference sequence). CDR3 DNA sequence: TGTGCCAGCAGCCAAGAACCGGGAACGAACACCGGGGAGCTGTTTTTT. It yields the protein CASSQEPGTNTGELFF.

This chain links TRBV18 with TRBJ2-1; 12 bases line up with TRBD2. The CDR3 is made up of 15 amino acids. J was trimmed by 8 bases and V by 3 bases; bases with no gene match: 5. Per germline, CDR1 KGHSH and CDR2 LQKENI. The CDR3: CASSPPGLAGYEQFF. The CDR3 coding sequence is TGTGCCAGCTCACCCCCGGGACTAGCGGGCTATGAGCAGTTCTTC.

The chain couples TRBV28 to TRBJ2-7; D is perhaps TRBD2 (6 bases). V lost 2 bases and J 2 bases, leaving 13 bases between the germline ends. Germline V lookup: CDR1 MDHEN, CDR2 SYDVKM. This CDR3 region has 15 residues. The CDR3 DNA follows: TGTGCCAGCAGTTTACGGGGGAGAATGGCCTACGAGCAGTACGTC. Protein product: CASSLRGRMAYEQYV.

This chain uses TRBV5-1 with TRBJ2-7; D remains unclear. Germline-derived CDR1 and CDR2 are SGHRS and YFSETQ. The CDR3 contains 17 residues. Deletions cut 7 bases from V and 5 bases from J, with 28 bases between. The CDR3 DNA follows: TGCGCCAGCGGTCTCCTTCCTGGGGTCTCACTTCCCAACGAGCAGTACTTC. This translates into CASGLLPGVSLPNEQYF.

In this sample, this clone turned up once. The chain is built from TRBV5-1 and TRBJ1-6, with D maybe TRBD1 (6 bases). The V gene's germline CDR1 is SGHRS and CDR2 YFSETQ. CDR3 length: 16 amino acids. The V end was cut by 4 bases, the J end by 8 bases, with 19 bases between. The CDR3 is CASSPVLGQWDSPLHF. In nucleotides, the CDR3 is TGCGCCAGCAGCCCGGTCTTGGGACAATGGGATTCACCCCTCCACTTT.

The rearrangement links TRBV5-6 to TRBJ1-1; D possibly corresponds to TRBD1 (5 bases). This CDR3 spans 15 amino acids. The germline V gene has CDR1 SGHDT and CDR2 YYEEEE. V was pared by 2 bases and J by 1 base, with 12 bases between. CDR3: CASSFFPGTNTEAFF. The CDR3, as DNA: TGTGCCAGCAGCTTTTTCCCAGGGACGAACACTGAAGCTTTCTTT. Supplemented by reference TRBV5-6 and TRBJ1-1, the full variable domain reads DAGVTQSPTHLIKTRGQQVTLRCSPKSGHDTVSWYQQALGQGPQFIFQYYEEEERQRGNFPDRFSGHQFPNYSSELNVNALLLGDSALYLCASSFFPGTNTEAFFGQGTRLTVV.

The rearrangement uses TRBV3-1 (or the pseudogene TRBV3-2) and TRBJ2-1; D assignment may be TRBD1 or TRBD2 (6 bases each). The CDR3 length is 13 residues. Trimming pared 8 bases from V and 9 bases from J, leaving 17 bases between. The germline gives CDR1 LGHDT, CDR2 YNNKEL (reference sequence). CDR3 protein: CASRGLGQVEQFF. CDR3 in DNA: TGTGCCAGCCGGGGGCTGGGGCAGGTTGAGCAGTTCTTC.

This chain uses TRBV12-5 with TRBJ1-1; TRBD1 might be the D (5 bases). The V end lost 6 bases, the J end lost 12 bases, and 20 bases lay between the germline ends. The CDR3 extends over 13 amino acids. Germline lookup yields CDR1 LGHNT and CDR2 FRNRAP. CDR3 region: CASGGDFLTAPFF. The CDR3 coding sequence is TGTGCTAGTGGGGGGGACTTCCTTACGGCCCCTTTCTTT.

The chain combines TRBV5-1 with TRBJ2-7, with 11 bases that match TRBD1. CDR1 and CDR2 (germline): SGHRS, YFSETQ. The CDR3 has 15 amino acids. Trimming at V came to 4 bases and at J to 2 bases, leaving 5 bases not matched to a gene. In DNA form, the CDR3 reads TGCGCCAGCAGCCCTCGGACAGGGGGCGCCTACGAGCAGTACTTC. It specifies CASSPRTGGAYEQYF.

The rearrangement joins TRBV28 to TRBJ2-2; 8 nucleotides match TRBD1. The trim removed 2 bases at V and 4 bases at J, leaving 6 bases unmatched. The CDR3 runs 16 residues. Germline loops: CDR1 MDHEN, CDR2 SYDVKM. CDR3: CASSLRTGPSTGELFF. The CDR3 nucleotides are TGTGCCAGCAGTTTAAGGACAGGGCCGTCCACCGGGGAGCTGTTTTTT.

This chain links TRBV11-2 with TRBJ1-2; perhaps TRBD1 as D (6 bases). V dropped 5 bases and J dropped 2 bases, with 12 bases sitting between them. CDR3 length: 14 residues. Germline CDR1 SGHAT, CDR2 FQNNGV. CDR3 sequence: CASSRTVINYGYTF. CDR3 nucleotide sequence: TGTGCCAGCAGCCGGACAGTGATAAACTATGGCTACACCTTC.

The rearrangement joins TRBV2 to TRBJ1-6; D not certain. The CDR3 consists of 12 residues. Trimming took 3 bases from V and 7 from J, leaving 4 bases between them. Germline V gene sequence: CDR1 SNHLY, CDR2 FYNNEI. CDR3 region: CASSDGNSPLHF. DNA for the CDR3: TGTGCCAGCAGTGATGGGAATTCACCCCTCCACTTT.

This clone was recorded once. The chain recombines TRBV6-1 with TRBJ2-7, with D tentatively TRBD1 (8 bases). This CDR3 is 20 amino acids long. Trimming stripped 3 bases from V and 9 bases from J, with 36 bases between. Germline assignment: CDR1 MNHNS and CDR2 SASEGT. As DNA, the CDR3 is TGTGCCAGCAGTGACAAGTTTGACAGACAGGGGAGGGTGTCTCGTTTCGGGCAGTACTTC. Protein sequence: CASSDKFDRQGRVSRFGQYF.

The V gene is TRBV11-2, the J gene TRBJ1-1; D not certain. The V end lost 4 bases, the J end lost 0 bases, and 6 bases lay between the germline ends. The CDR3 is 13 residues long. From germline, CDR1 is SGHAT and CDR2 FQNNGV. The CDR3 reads CASSSHLNTEAFF. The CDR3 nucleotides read TGTGCCAGCAGCTCCCACCTGAACACTGAAGCTTTCTTT. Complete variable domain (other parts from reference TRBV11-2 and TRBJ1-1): EAGVAQSPRYKIIEKRQSVAFWCNPISGHATLYWYQQILGQGPKLLIQFQNNGVVDDSQLPKDRFSAERLKGVDSTLKIQPAKLEDSAVYLCASSSHLNTEAFFGQGTRLTVV.

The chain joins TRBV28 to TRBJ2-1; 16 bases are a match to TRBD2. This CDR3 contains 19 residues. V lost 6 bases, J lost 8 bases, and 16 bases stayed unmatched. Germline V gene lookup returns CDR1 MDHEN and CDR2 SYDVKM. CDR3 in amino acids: CASSPSPGTSGRARYEQFF. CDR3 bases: TGTGCCAGCAGCCCATCCCCAGGGACTAGCGGGAGGGCGAGGTATGAGCAGTTCTTC.